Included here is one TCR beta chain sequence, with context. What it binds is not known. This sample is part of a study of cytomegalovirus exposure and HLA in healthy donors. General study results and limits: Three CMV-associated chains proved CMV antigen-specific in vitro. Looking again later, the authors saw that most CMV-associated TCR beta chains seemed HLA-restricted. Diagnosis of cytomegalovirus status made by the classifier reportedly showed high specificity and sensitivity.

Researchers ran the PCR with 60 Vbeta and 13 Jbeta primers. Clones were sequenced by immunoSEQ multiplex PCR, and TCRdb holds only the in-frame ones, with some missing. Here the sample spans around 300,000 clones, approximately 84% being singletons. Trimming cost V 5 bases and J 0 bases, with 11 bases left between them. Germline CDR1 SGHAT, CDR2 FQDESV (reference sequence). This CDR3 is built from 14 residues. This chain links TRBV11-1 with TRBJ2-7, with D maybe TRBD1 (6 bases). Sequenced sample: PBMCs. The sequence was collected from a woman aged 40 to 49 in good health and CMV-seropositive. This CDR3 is CASSLDRLSYEQYF. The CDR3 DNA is TGTGCCAGCAGCCTTGACAGGCTCTCCTACGAGCAGTACTTC.